This T cell receptor beta chain was found in a study of T-cell reconstitution after alpha-beta-depleted transplantation in children. Trimming removed 6 bases from V and 4 bases from J, with 10 bases in between. The CDR3 is 13 residues long. A TCRbeta library incorporating unique molecular identifiers was prepared. TCRdb itself ran the PCR reads through MiXCR, one entry per CDR3 protein. The table has a few hundred thousand distinct CDR3 sequences, roughly 13% seen once. V and J are TRBV12-3 or TRBV12-4 and TRBJ1-5; D gene uncertain. The sequences come from PBMCs, mostly from graft donor cells, collected 360 days after TCRalphabeta/CD19-depleted stem cell transplant. This clonotype originated in a male patient younger than 18 who had a stem cell transplant for acute myeloid leukemia, so the T cells may come from the graft donor. CDR3 coding DNA: TGTGCCAGCAGGCGACATCCGAATCAGCCCCAGCATTTT. It codes for CASRRHPNQPQHF.